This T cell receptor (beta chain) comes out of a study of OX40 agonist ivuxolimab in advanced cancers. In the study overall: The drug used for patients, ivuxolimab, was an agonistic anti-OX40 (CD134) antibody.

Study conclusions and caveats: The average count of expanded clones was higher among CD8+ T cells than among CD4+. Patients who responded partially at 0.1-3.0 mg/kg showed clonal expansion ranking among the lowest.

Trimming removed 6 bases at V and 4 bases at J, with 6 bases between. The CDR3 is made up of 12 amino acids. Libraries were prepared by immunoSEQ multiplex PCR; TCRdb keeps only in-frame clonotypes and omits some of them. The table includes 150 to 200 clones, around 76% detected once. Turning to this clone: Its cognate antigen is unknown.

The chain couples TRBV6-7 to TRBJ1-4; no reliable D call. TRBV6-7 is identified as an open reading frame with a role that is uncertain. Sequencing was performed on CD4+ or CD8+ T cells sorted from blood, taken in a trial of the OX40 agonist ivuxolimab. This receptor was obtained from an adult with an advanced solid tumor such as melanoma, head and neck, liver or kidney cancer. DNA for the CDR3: TGTGCCAGCAGCTCGGATAATGAAAAACTGTTTTTT. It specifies CASSSDNEKLFF.